What follows is one T cell receptor (beta chain) and its context. The sample is drawn from a study of blood T cell repertoires in COVID-19. Study information: Both acute and convalescent COVID-19 samples were obtained from the United States, Italy and Spain. Sources were T cells, B-cell-depleted T cells, or PBMCs; the material itself was cDNA or gDNA.

Original processing methods: Nucleated cell number was recorded as an estimate derived from reference gene primer amplification. TCRdb's copy holds only in-frame clones and misses some; the assay was immunoSEQ multiplex PCR. V and J calls and clone size are copied from that table; D and trimming were computed from the DNA. The sample lists about 210,000 clones, 75% to 85% occurring once. Enrolled during active infection, Seattle patients were then followed longitudinally. This CDR3 spans 13 amino acids. The V segment lost 4 bases and the J segment 13 bases; nucleotides outside the gene matches: 9. Germline V lookup: CDR1 KGHDR, CDR2 SFDVKD.

The receptor comes from a woman between 70 and 85 years old with COVID-19, enrolled during active disease. The J gene is TRBJ2-1, the V gene TRBV24-1; 7 bases fit TRBD2. The sequenced material came from peripheral blood. The CDR3: CATSDRSGVGQFF. Written as DNA, the CDR3 is TGTGCCACCAGTGACCGAAGCGGGGTGGGTCAGTTCTTC.